This TCR beta chain is drawn from a study of patients and donors after allogeneic stem cell transplantation. TCRdb independently ran MiXCR on the RT-PCR reads; one entry per CDR3 protein. The table lists approximately 150,000 distinct CDR3 sequences, around 28% of them singletons. Trimming removed 2 bases from V and 1 base from J; junction bases left unmatched: 14. The CDR3 is 17 residues long. Germline CDR1 DFQATT, CDR2 SNEGSKA (reference sequence). This clonotype was obtained from a human donor who was either an allogeneic HSCT recipient or a stem cell or donor lymphocyte infusion donor (not recorded which). It is not recorded whose cells these are; they may come from a transplant donor. This chain joins TRBV20-1 and TRBJ2-7; 7 positions match TRBD1. Sequencing was done on a sample of blood, either unsorted or a sorted T cell fraction (not recorded which). Here the CDR3 reads CSARRPATGPVSYEQYF. The DNA of the CDR3 is TGCAGTGCTAGAAGGCCAGCGACAGGGCCCGTTTCCTACGAGCAGTACTTC.